The clone carrying this T cell receptor beta chain was seen at least ten times. Its antigen is unknown. This entry is derived from a study of blood T cells in healthy people across ages. Study conclusions and caveats: What prevented conclusive comparison of naive and antigen-experienced cells was that PBMCs were unsorted. In these data, TCR beta diversity tracked strongly with naive T cell percentage.

V was shortened by 0 bases and J by 4 bases, with 18 bases between the two germline ends. The CDR3 has 17 residues. Next came a second PCR, run for roughly 6 to 11 cycles, which used a sample-barcoded 5' primer along with a J-beta primer mix. Any given sample supplied a minimum of 3 million CDR3-containing paired-end reads. TCRdb re-derived calls from the 5' RACE reads in MiXCR, one entry per CDR3 protein. This sample has about 620,000 distinct CDR3 sequences, with about 50% found just once. V and J are TRBV12-3 or TRBV12-4 and TRBJ2-5; D uncertain. What was sequenced was blood. The TCR was taken from an elderly woman in good health. The CDR3 loop reads CASSLALGKTSTETQYF. In nucleotides, the CDR3 is TGTGCCAGCAGTTTAGCGCTAGGCAAGACCTCAACAGAGACCCAGTACTTC.